One and the same sample provided the 12 T cell receptor beta chains below, sequenced in a study of blood T cell repertoires in COVID-19. Measured with immunoSEQ multiplex PCR; TCRdb has only the in-frame clones, and not every one. This sample yields roughly 350,000 clones, of which 88% are seen a single time; 4% belongs to the top ten. Sequenced sample: peripheral blood. These receptors were collected from a woman in her forties or fifties with active or convalescent COVID-19.

V is TRBV2 and J is TRBJ1-2, with TRBD1 matching 8 bases. Trimming removed 7 bases from V and 7 bases from J; junction bases left unmatched: 5. Germline V lookup: CDR1 SNHLY, CDR2 FYNNEI. This CDR3 is 12 amino acids long. This CDR3 reads CASTGGGFGYTF. In DNA form, the CDR3 reads TGTGCCAGCACAGGGGGCGGTTTTGGCTACACCTTC.

The gene calls are TRBV11-2 and TRBJ2-3; the match to TRBD2 covers 10 bases. CDR1 is SGHAT and CDR2 is FQNNGV in the germline V gene. The V and J ends lost 1 base and 0 bases, in that order; junction bases with no gene match: 4. The CDR3 is 17 amino acids. The CDR3 sequence is CASSLGPTSGSTDTQYF. The CDR3 DNA is TGTGCCAGCAGCTTAGGCCCGACTAGCGGGAGCACAGATACGCAGTATTTT.

V and J are TRBV7-9 and TRBJ2-5; 8 bases are shared with TRBD2. The junction had 13 bases not matched to a gene; V was cut back by 11 bases and J by 2 bases. The CDR3 sequence is 15 residues long. The V gene's germline CDR1 is SEHNR and CDR2 FQNEAQ (reference sequence). In nucleotides, the CDR3 is TGTGCCTCTACCGGGCGGCCTAGCGGGCAAGAGACCCAGTACTTC. Translated: CASTGRPSGQETQYF.

This chain links TRBV28 with TRBJ2-3; no reliable D call. Trimming left V 2 bases short and J 0 bases short, with 9 bases between. There are 15 residues in the CDR3. Germline V gene sequence: CDR1 MDHEN, CDR2 SYDVKM. The CDR3 DNA follows: TGTGCCAGCAGTTTACTGCAGTCTAGCACAGATACGCAGTATTTT. Amino acids: CASSLLQSSTDTQYF.

The chain joins TRBV2 to TRBJ2-7; 7 nucleotides match TRBD2. The length of the CDR3 is 16 residues. V was clipped by 6 bases and J by 0 bases; unmatched bases: 11. CDR1 and CDR2 (germline): SNHLY, FYNNEI. The CDR3 bases are TGTGCCAGCAGGCAGACAGAACTAGCGCGCTCCTACGAGCAGTACTTC. Its translation: CASRQTELARSYEQYF.

The rearrangement joins TRBV24-1 to TRBJ2-5; 7 bases are a match to TRBD1. The CDR3 is 15 residues long. Germline V lookup: CDR1 KGHDR, CDR2 SFDVKD. J lost 5 bases, V lost 3 bases, and 8 bases had no gene match. The CDR3 sequence: CATSDTRQGAETQYF. As DNA, the CDR3 is TGTGCCACCAGTGATACACGACAGGGTGCTGAGACCCAGTACTTC.

The chain employs TRBV3-1 (or the pseudogene TRBV3-2) and TRBJ1-2, with TRBD1 matching 9 bases. Germline trimming cut 4 bases from V and 2 bases from J; bases unmatched to any gene: 5. Germline CDR1 and CDR2: LGHDT and YNNKEL (reference sequence). This CDR3 spans 15 amino acids. This CDR3 is CASSPRDRENYGYTF. The DNA for the CDR3 is TGTGCCAGCAGCCCCCGGGACAGGGAGAACTATGGCTACACCTTC.

On this clone: Additional DNA sequences in this sample encode the identical CDR3. The CDR3 DNA reads TGTGCCACCAGTGAGCGGGCCAGCTCCTACAATGAGCAGTTCTTC. Amino acids: CATSERASSYNEQFF. The chain recombines TRBV24-1 with TRBJ2-1; D possibly corresponds to TRBD2 (5 bases). Trimming took 4 bases from V and 0 from J, leaving 9 bases between them. Germline CDR1 and CDR2: KGHDR and SFDVKD. This CDR3 is built from 15 residues.

This CDR3 reads CSVKGQNTEAFF. In DNA, the CDR3 is TGCAGCGTTAAGGGACAGAACACTGAAGCTTTCTTT. J is TRBJ1-1 and V is TRBV29-1, with D perhaps matching TRBD1 (6 bases). From germline, CDR1 is SQVTM and CDR2 ANQGSEA. V was shortened by 5 bases and J by 1 base, with 8 bases between the two germline ends. The CDR3 covers 12 residues.

This clone was observed once. V usage is TRBV28 and J usage is TRBJ2-5; a weak D match, TRBD1 (6 bases). The CDR3 loop spans 16 amino acids. Trimming took off 4 bases at V and 0 bases at J, with 15 bases between the two ends. Germline-derived CDR1 and CDR2 are MDHEN and SYDVKM. The DNA for the CDR3 is TGTGCCAGCAGTTATACCGGGACAACAAACCAAGAGACCCAGTACTTC. Translating gives CASSYTGTTNQETQYF.

This clone was detected once. The V call is TRBV6-5, the J call TRBJ2-7, with TRBD2 identical over 8 bases. The CDR3 is 13 residues long. V lost 0 bases, J lost 7 bases, and 2 bases stayed unmatched. Germline lookup yields CDR1 MNHEY and CDR2 SVGAGI. CDR3 bases: TGTGCCAGCAGTTACTCCGTAGCGGGAGAGCAGTACTTC. Encoded protein: CASSYSVAGEQYF.

The rearrangement links TRBV28 to TRBJ2-5; 7 bases fit TRBD2. In germline, CDR1 is MDHEN, CDR2 SYDVKM. There are 18 residues in the CDR3. Unmatched junction bases numbered 16, after V lost 4 bases and J lost 2 bases. The CDR3 nucleotides read TGTGCCAGCAGTTCGCCAGTCGGTGGGGCTAGCGGACAAGAGACCCAGTACTTC. This gives the protein CASSSPVGGASGQETQYF.